A single sample gave rise to the 10 T cell receptor beta chains below, sequenced in a study of graft-versus-host responses after intestinal transplantation. Which antigens these TCRs recognize remains unknown. Clones were sequenced by immunoSEQ multiplex PCR, and TCRdb holds only the in-frame ones, with some missing. The sample lists approximately 68,000 clones, around 87% occurring once. The material sequenced was unstimulated CD8+ T cells sorted from spleen or lymph node cells, taken before transplant. These receptors were taken from a human donor who was the organ donor for an intestinal transplant.

This rearrangement joins TRBV27 to TRBJ1-5; 7 bases align to TRBD1. The CDR3 runs 14 residues. Germline loops: CDR1 MNHEY, CDR2 SMNVEV (reference sequence). The trim removed 5 bases at V and 7 bases at J, leaving 8 bases unmatched. The CDR3: CASSNTGDGQPQHF. The CDR3 DNA reads TGTGCCAGCAGTAATACAGGGGATGGGCAGCCCCAGCATTTT.

This chain joins TRBV28 and TRBJ2-1; 7 nucleotides match TRBD2. The CDR3 contains 15 residues. CDR1 and CDR2 from the germline V gene are MDHEN and SYDVKM. Trimming at V came to 7 bases and at J to 0 bases, leaving 6 bases not matched to a gene. The CDR3 coding sequence is TGTGCCAGCAACCTGCGGGGGAGCTCCTACAATGAGCAGTTCTTC. Protein sequence: CASNLRGSSYNEQFF.

This chain uses TRBV27 with TRBJ1-4; D is perhaps TRBD1 (6 bases). The CDR3 is made up of 17 amino acids. Germline V gives CDR1 MNHEY, CDR2 SMNVEV (reference sequence). The V and J ends lost 7 bases and 0 bases respectively, with 18 bases between them. The CDR3 DNA reads as TGTGCCAGCATGCCGGGGGGCAGGTGGGCAACTAATGAAAAACTGTTTTTT. Protein product: CASMPGGRWATNEKLFF. Filled out from reference TRBV27 and TRBJ1-4, the complete variable domain reads EAQVTQNPRYLITVTGKKLTVTCSQNMNHEYMSWYRQDPGLGLRQIYYSMNVEVTDKGDVPEGYKVSRKEKRNFPLILESPSPNQTSLYFCASMPGGRWATNEKLFFGSGTQLSVL.

V usage is TRBV7-3 and J usage is TRBJ2-3; 8 nucleotides line up with TRBD2. CDR3 length: 13 residues. The V gene's germline CDR1 is SGHTA and CDR2 FQGTGA. Trimming at V came to 3 bases and at J to 4 bases, leaving 0 bases not matched to a gene. The DNA of the CDR3 is TGTGCCAGCAGCTTTAGCGGGGCAGATACGCAGTATTTT. Protein: CASSFSGADTQYF.

This clone was seen a handful of times. The V and J genes are TRBV28 and TRBJ1-1, with a weak D call TRBD1 (5 bases). Germline V gives CDR1 MDHEN, CDR2 SYDVKM. Trimming stripped 3 bases from V and 5 bases from J, with 13 bases between. This CDR3 has 14 amino acids. In DNA form, the CDR3 reads TGTGCCAGCAGTTTCTGGGGCGGGGAGACTGAAGCTTTCTTT. Amino acids: CASSFWGGETEAFF.

The V and J genes are TRBV7-9 and TRBJ2-1, with D uncertain. V lost 2 bases and J lost 5, with 4 bases in between. Germline values: CDR1 SEHNR, CDR2 FQNEAQ (reference sequence). This CDR3 region has 12 residues. This CDR3 is CASSLQDNEQFF. The CDR3 DNA reads as TGTGCCAGCAGCTTACAGGACAATGAGCAGTTCTTC.

V gene TRBV19 combines with J gene TRBJ1-2; 7 bases are a match to TRBD1. Germline CDR1 and CDR2: LNHDA and SQIVND (reference sequence). The V segment lost 7 bases and the J segment 5 bases; nucleotides outside the gene matches: 1. The CDR3 totals 11 residues. CDR3 amino acids: CASMTGYGYTF. CDR3 in DNA: TGTGCCAGTATGACAGGGTATGGCTACACCTTC.

This sequence joins TRBV11-2 and TRBJ1-1, with D uncertain. This CDR3 contains 14 residues. Germline CDR1 reads SGHAT; CDR2 reads FQNNGV. Trimming pared 2 bases from V and 0 bases from J, leaving 7 bases between. In DNA, the CDR3 is TGTGCCAGCAGCTTACAGGCCATGAACACTGAAGCTTTCTTT. The encoded protein is CASSLQAMNTEAFF. The complete variable domain, with remaining parts taken from reference TRBV11-2 and TRBJ1-1, reads EAGVAQSPRYKIIEKRQSVAFWCNPISGHATLYWYQQILGQGPKLLIQFQNNGVVDDSQLPKDRFSAERLKGVDSTLKIQPAKLEDSAVYLCASSLQAMNTEAFFGQGTRLTVV.

The chain has TRBV15 and TRBJ1-1; D unresolved. V was cut by 1 base and J by 3 bases, with 12 bases left in between. CDR3 length: 15 amino acids. Germline V gives CDR1 LNHNV, CDR2 YYDKDF (reference sequence). The CDR3 here is CATSRVREPYTEAFF. In nucleotides, the CDR3 is TGTGCCACCAGCAGAGTACGTGAGCCTTACACTGAAGCTTTCTTT.

The chain couples TRBV6-5 to TRBJ2-3; the match to TRBD2 covers 9 bases. V gave up 0 bases and J gave up 4 bases; unmatched junction bases: 5. Germline values: CDR1 MNHEY, CDR2 SVGAGI. The CDR3 length is 16 residues. CDR3 region: CASSYSAGGSPDTQYF. CDR3 sequence (DNA): TGTGCCAGCAGTTACTCGGCGGGGGGGAGCCCAGATACGCAGTATTTT.